This TCR beta chain was obtained from a study of blood T cell repertoires in COVID-19. The protocol was immunoSEQ multiplex PCR, while the TCRdb copy is restricted to in-frame clones and leaves out a portion. This sample carries some 88,000 clones, roughly 87% of them seen once, and the ten largest clones take 3.8%. CDR3 length: 15 amino acids. Germline V lookup: CDR1 SGDLS, CDR2 YYNGEE. V was clipped by 3 bases and J by 0 bases, with 10 bases between them. The clonotype comes from a man aged 55-75 years with acute or convalescent COVID-19. Sequencing used peripheral blood. The chain combines TRBV9 with TRBJ1-3; D remains unclear. CDR3 in amino acids: CASSASGNSGNTIYF. The CDR3 region has the DNA TGTGCCAGCAGCGCATCCGGGAACTCTGGAAACACCATATATTTT.